A single sample is the source of the 5 T cell receptor beta chains below, sequenced in a study of lymphopenia after photon versus proton radiotherapy. Using immunoSEQ multiplex PCR, the repertoire was profiled, and TCRdb retains in-frame clones only, with some absent. Of around 25,000 clones in the sample, over 65% were seen once. Sequenced material: peripheral blood, taken from a patient treated with photon-based radiotherapy. The origin of the receptors is a man aged 35-49 years with gastric cancer.

The rearrangement links TRBV29-1 to TRBJ1-5; D call uncertain. This CDR3 is built from 15 residues. Germline lookup yields CDR1 SQVTM and CDR2 ANQGSEA. The V end lost 4 bases, the J end lost 1 base, and 14 bases lay between the germline ends. The CDR3 protein is CSVGGGLDSNQPQHF. In DNA, the CDR3 is TGCAGCGTTGGGGGTGGATTGGACAGCAATCAGCCCCAGCATTTT.

The chain uses TRBV5-4 and TRBJ2-5; 10 bases are a match to TRBD2. The CDR3 has 15 residues. After removal of 1 base from V and 5 bases from J, the junction contained 5 bases not matched to a gene. Germline V lookup: CDR1 SGHNT, CDR2 YYREEE (reference sequence). The CDR3 DNA sequence: TGTGCCAGCAGCTTGACCAGCGGGGGGGCCGAGACCCAGTACTTC. Its translation: CASSLTSGGAETQYF. Together with reference TRBV5-4 and TRBJ2-5, the CDR3 gives the full variable domain: ETGVTQSPTHLIKTRGQQVTLRCSSQSGHNTVSWYQQALGQGPQFIFQYYREEENGRGNFPPRFSGLQFPNYSSELNVNALELDDSALYLCASSLTSGGAETQYFGPGTRLLVL.

The rearrangement links TRBV19 to TRBJ2-3, with 8 nucleotides matching TRBD1. The V gene's germline CDR1 is LNHDA and CDR2 SQIVND (reference sequence). Trimming at V came to 5 bases and at J to 5 bases, leaving 6 bases not matched to a gene. The CDR3 consists of 14 residues. The DNA of the CDR3 is TGTGCCAGTAGTTCGCAGGGGGCTTTAGATACGCAGTATTTT. Amino acid sequence: CASSSQGALDTQYF.

J is TRBJ1-1 and V is TRBV4-1; D unresolved. Trimming stripped 4 bases from V and 1 base from J, with 13 bases between. Germline V gives CDR1 MGHRA, CDR2 YSYEKL. The CDR3 consists of 15 residues. CDR3 in DNA: TGCGCCAGCAGCCCCCGACCGGGAGCGAACACTGAAGCTTTCTTT. It is translated as CASSPRPGANTEAFF.

This clone was observed a handful of times. The J gene is TRBJ2-1, the V gene TRBV12-5; the match to TRBD2 covers 10 bases. Germline lookup yields CDR1 LGHNT and CDR2 FRNRAP. There are 16 residues in the CDR3. V was clipped by 1 base and J by 5 bases; unmatched bases: 5. The CDR3 nucleotides are TGTGCTAGTGGTTTGGAGCTAGCGGGGGAAGACAATGAGCAGTTCTTC. Its translation: CASGLELAGEDNEQFF. The variable domain in full, completed from reference TRBV12-5 and TRBJ2-1, reads DARVTQTPRHKVTEMGQEVTMRCQPILGHNTVFWYRQTMMQGLELLAYFRNRAPLDDSGMPKDRFSAEMPDATLATLKIQPSEPRDSAVYFCASGLELAGEDNEQFFGPGTRLTVL.